These T cell receptor beta chains were read from a single sample in a study of blood T cell repertoires in COVID-19. Produced via immunoSEQ multiplex PCR; TCRdb's table is partial and in-frame only. The sample contains a few hundred thousand clones, 65% to 85% of which appear only once. The sequenced material came from peripheral blood. The source is a person aged 65 to 85 with COVID-19, enrolled during active disease. CDR3s include the opening cysteine and the closing phenylalanine or tryptophan. The D gene is left open where the match is weak. Clone size, where shown, is once, few, many, or a class for clones that have expanded.

CASSLGLGERGYTDTQYF | TGTGCCAGCAGCTTGGGGCTTGGGGAGCGGGGGTATACAGATACGCAGTATTTT | TRBJ2-3 | TRBD2 | NA | TRBV5-8
CSASRGGRLTTDTQYF | TGCAGTGCTAGTCGAGGCGGCAGACTTACAACAGATACGCAGTATTTT | TRBJ2-3 | NA | NA | TRBV20-1
CATTQDRGNSPLHF | TGTGCCACGACCCAGGACAGGGGTAATTCACCCCTCCACTTT | TRBJ1-6 | TRBD1 | few | TRBV11-2
CASSDTRSNYGYTF | TGTGCCAGCAGTGATACGAGGTCCAACTATGGCTACACCTTC | TRBJ1-2 | NA | NA | TRBV2
CSVEFALNTEAFF | TGCAGCGTTGAATTTGCGTTGAACACTGAAGCTTTCTTT | TRBJ1-1 | NA | NA | TRBV29-1
CASSPLAGFGTGELFF | TGTGCCAGCAGCCCTCTAGCTGGATTTGGCACCGGGGAGCTGTTTTTT | TRBJ2-2 | NA | NA | TRBV6-6
CASSQFRGGELFF | TGTGCCAGCAGTCAATTTCGAGGGGGGGAACTGTTTTTT | TRBJ1-4 | NA | NA | TRBV6-5
CATSRAGGAGETQYF | TGTGCCACCAGCAGAGCCGGGGGGGCTGGAGAGACCCAGTACTTC | TRBJ2-5 | TRBD2 | NA | TRBV15
CASSPRGVYTEAFF | TGTGCCAGCAGCCCCAGGGGGGTCTACACTGAAGCTTTCTTT | TRBJ1-1 | TRBD1 | NA | TRBV6-5
CASSRPGTRSEGYTF | TGCGCCAGCAGCCGTCCCGGGACTCGTTCAGAGGGCTACACCTTC | TRBJ1-2 | NA | few | TRBV5-1
CASSFLQGSGNTIYF | TGTGCCAGCAGTTTCCTACAGGGGTCTGGAAACACCATATATTTT | TRBJ1-3 | TRBD1 | NA | TRBV28
CASSQQRGDNYGYTF | TGCGCCAGCAGCCAACAAAGAGGCGATAACTATGGCTACACCTTC | TRBJ1-2 | NA | few | TRBV4-3
CATTLQVPPLHF | TGTGCCACCACCCTACAGGTTCCACCCCTCCACTTT | TRBJ1-6 | NA | NA | TRBV24-1
CASSGGTRPPLVYNEQFF | TGTGCCAGCAGTGGAGGGACTCGTCCACCCCTCGTATACAATGAGCAGTTCTTC | TRBJ2-1 | NA | NA | TRBV2
CAIRQGNTIYF | TGTGCCATCCGACAAGGAAACACCATATATTTT | TRBJ1-3 | NA | NA | TRBV19
CASSSRTGTGYGYTF | TGTGCCAGCAGCTCGCGAACCGGGACAGGCTATGGCTACACCTTC | TRBJ1-2 | TRBD1 | NA | TRBV5-8
CASSLLAGGQETQYF | TGCGCCAGCAGCTTACTAGCGGGGGGGCAAGAGACCCAGTACTTC | TRBJ2-5 | TRBD2 | NA | TRBV5-1
CASSQIRVSGYTF | TGTGCCAGCAGTCAGATCAGGGTGTCTGGCTACACCTTC | TRBJ1-2 | NA | NA | TRBV28
CASSSNVAQAFF | TGTGCCAGCAGCTCTAACGTGGCCCAGGCGTTCTTC | TRBJ2-1 | NA | NA | TRBV11-2
CASSLDPQRARNTEAFF | TGTGCCAGCAGCTTAGATCCACAGAGGGCTAGGAACACTGAAGCTTTCTTT | TRBJ1-1 | NA | NA | TRBV11-2
CASSYQGNSGRAEQFF | TGTGCCAGCAGTTACCAAGGGAATAGCGGGAGAGCAGAGCAGTTCTTC | TRBJ2-1 | TRBD2 | NA | TRBV6-2/TRBV6-3
CASSQGHSNQPQHF | TGTGCCAGCAGCCAAGGACATAGCAATCAGCCCCAGCATTTT | TRBJ1-5 | NA | few | TRBV7-2
CASSSGGNSPLHF | TGCGCCAGCAGTTCCGGGGGGAATTCACCCCTCCACTTT | TRBJ1-6 | NA | NA | TRBV5-1
CASSLASGRGSNQPQHF | TGTGCCAGCAGCTTAGCGTCCGGAAGGGGTAGCAATCAGCCCCAGCATTTT | TRBJ1-5 | NA | NA | TRBV7-2
CASSLPLTGGSSYEQYF | TGTGCCAGCAGCTTACCCTTGACAGGCGGATCATCCTACGAGCAGTACTTC | TRBJ2-7 | NA | NA | TRBV7-9
CASSISRFPSNQPQHF | TGTGCCAGTAGTATTAGTCGTTTTCCGAGCAATCAGCCCCAGCATTTT | TRBJ1-5 | NA | NA | TRBV19
CASSGSGTGAGYTF | TGTGCCAGCAGCGGTTCCGGGACAGGGGCTGGCTACACCTTC | TRBJ1-2 | TRBD1 | NA | TRBV6-5
CASSLAGGADYGYTF | TGTGCCAGCAGCTTGGCCGGAGGGGCCGACTATGGCTACACCTTC | TRBJ1-2 | NA | NA | TRBV5-4
CASSQEGGGRYTEAFF | TGCGCCAGCAGCCAAGAAGGCGGGGGGAGGTACACTGAAGCTTTCTTT | TRBJ1-1 | NA | NA | TRBV4-1
CASSLGGLRTDTQYF | TGCGCCAGCAGCTTGGGAGGACTTCGCACAGATACGCAGTATTTT | TRBJ2-3 | NA | NA | TRBV5-1
CASSEALGAGASYGYTF | TGTGCCAGCAGTGAAGCGCTTGGGGCAGGGGCTAGCTATGGCTACACCTTC | TRBJ1-2 | NA | NA | TRBV2
CASRALTGVGSYGYTF | TGTGCCAGCAGAGCCCTGACAGGTGTGGGGAGCTATGGCTACACCTTC | TRBJ1-2 | NA | NA | TRBV11-2
CASSTTATNEKLFF | TGTGCCAGCAGTACAACAGCAACTAATGAAAAACTGTTTTTT | TRBJ1-4 | NA | NA | TRBV28
CASSLAGRGNTIYF | TGTGCCAGCAGCTTGGCGGGGAGGGGAAACACCATATATTTT | TRBJ1-3 | NA | NA | TRBV5-6
CASSVTWSNQPQHF | TGTGCCAGTAGTGTGACATGGAGCAATCAGCCCCAGCATTTT | TRBJ1-5 | NA | NA | TRBV19
CASGRAGLIGEKLFF | TGTGCCAGTGGTCGGGCGGGACTTATAGGTGAAAAACTGTTTTTT | TRBJ1-4 | NA | once | TRBV19
CASSLELGTDTQYF | TGTGCCAGCAGCTTAGAGCTGGGCACAGATACGCAGTATTTT | TRBJ2-3 | NA | NA | TRBV7-2
CASSPGAEAFF | TGTGCCAGCTCACCGGGGGCAGAAGCTTTCTTT | TRBJ1-1 | NA | NA | TRBV18
CASSLSGRITGELFF | TGTGCCAGCAGTTTAAGCGGGAGAATCACCGGGGAGCTGTTTTTT | TRBJ2-2 | TRBD2 | NA | TRBV27
CASSFGGGAEETQYF | TGTGCCAGCAGCTTCGGCGGGGGGGCCGAGGAGACCCAGTACTTC | TRBJ2-5 | TRBD2 | NA | TRBV7-2
CASSLTNREQFF | TGTGCCAGCTCACTCACTAATCGTGAGCAGTTCTTC | TRBJ2-1 | NA | once | TRBV18
CAWSVPWETGELFF | TGTGCCTGGAGTGTCCCTTGGGAGACCGGGGAGCTGTTTTTT | TRBJ2-2 | NA | few | TRBV30
CASSDDRLGTYNSPLHF | TGTGCCAGCAGCGATGACAGGTTGGGTACATATAATTCACCCCTCCACTTT | TRBJ1-6 | NA | NA | TRBV5-4
CAISEEPGQGLAKNIQYF | TGTGCCATCAGTGAAGAACCGGGACAGGGGCTAGCCAAAAACATTCAGTACTTC | TRBJ2-4 | TRBD1 | NA | TRBV10-3
CATGGRGNQPQHF | TGTGCGACGGGGGGTAGGGGCAATCAGCCCCAGCATTTT | TRBJ1-5 | NA | NA | TRBV12-3/TRBV12-4
CASTTGIYEQYF | TGTGCCAGCACTACAGGCATCTACGAGCAGTACTTC | TRBJ2-7 | NA | NA | TRBV28
CASSPPGEETQYF | TGTGCCAGCAGCCCGCCGGGTGAGGAGACCCAGTACTTC | TRBJ2-5 | NA | NA | TRBV11-3
CASSHGGEAFF | TGTGCCAGCAGCCACGGCGGAGAAGCTTTCTTT | TRBJ1-1 | NA | NA | TRBV7-9
CASSQFSGGVNEQFF | TGTGCCAGCAGCCAATTCAGCGGGGGGGTCAATGAGCAGTTCTTC | TRBJ2-1 | TRBD2 | NA | TRBV3-1/TRBV3-2
CASSLTGGPSTSPLHF | TGCGCCAGCAGCTTGACAGGGGGCCCGTCCACTTCACCCCTCCACTTT | TRBJ1-6 | TRBD1 | once | TRBV5-1
CASSHLSRGSGANVLTF | TGTGCCAGCAGCCACCTCTCCCGGGGGTCTGGGGCCAACGTCCTGACTTTC | TRBJ2-6 | NA | NA | TRBV14
CSLGGGTDTQYF | TGCAGCCTCGGCGGAGGCACAGATACGCAGTATTTT | TRBJ2-3 | NA | NA | TRBV29-1
CASSQGNRGISYEQYF | TGTGCCAGCAGCCAAGGGAATCGGGGGATTTCCTACGAGCAGTACTTC | TRBJ2-7 | NA | few | TRBV3-1/TRBV3-2
CASSIQTAGYEQYF | TGTGCCAGTAGTATCCAAACAGCGGGCTACGAGCAGTACTTC | TRBJ2-7 | NA | NA | TRBV19
CASSSGGLGRAKNIQYF | TGTGCCAGCAGTTCAGGGGGTCTTGGTCGAGCCAAAAACATTCAGTACTTC | TRBJ2-4 | TRBD1 | NA | TRBV28
CASSQNRGTNEKLFF | TGCGCCAGCAGCCAAAACAGGGGAACTAATGAAAAACTGTTTTTT | TRBJ1-4 | TRBD1 | NA | TRBV4-3
CASSLSGSGNTIYF | TGTGCCAGCAGCTTATCAGGGTCTGGAAACACCATATATTTT | TRBJ1-3 | NA | NA | TRBV7-8
CATSRDRGRNTIYF | TGTGCCACCAGCAGAGACAGGGGTAGAAACACCATATATTTT | TRBJ1-3 | NA | NA | TRBV15
CSVAWGSGGKLFF | TGCAGCGTTGCCTGGGGATCGGGGGGAAAACTGTTTTTT | TRBJ1-4 | NA | NA | TRBV29-1